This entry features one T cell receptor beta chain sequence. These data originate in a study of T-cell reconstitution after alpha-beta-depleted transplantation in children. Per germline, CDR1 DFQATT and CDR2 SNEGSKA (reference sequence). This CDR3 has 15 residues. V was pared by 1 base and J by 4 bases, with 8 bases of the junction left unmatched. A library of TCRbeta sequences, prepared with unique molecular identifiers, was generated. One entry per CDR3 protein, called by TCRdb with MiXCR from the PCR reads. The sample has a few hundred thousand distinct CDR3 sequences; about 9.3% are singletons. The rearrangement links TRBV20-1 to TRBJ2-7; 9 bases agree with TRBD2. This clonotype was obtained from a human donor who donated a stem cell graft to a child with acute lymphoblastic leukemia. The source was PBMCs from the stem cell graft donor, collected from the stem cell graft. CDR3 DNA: TGCAGTGCTAGAGCGGGACTAGCACGTCGGTACGAGCAGTACTTC. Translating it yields CSARAGLARRYEQYF.